These 23 T cell receptor beta chains originate from one sample sequenced in a study of OX40 agonist ivuxolimab in advanced cancers. Generated by immunoSEQ multiplex PCR, the TCRdb table keeps only in-frame clones and is missing some. This sample has fewer than 45,000 clones, with approximately 90% found just once. The input for sequencing was CD4+ or CD8+ T cells sorted from blood, taken in a trial of the OX40 agonist ivuxolimab. Receptors originate from an adult with an advanced solid tumor such as melanoma, head and neck, liver or kidney cancer.

V usage is TRBV5-6 and J usage is TRBJ2-1; TRBD2 agrees at 10 bases. Trimming removed 3 bases from V and 4 bases from J; junction bases left unmatched: 4. From germline, CDR1 is SGHDT and CDR2 YYEEEE. The CDR3 length is 15 residues. The CDR3 region is CASSSGLAPYNEQFF. CDR3 bases: TGTGCCAGCAGCTCGGGACTAGCGCCGTACAATGAGCAGTTCTTC.

This CDR3 is CASARGGNQPQHF. In nucleotides, the CDR3 is TGTGCCAGCGCCCGGGGTGGCAATCAGCCCCAGCATTTT. The chain joins TRBV7-9 to TRBJ1-5, with unresolved D. Germline V lookup: CDR1 SEHNR, CDR2 FQNEAQ (reference sequence). Trimming stripped 8 bases from V and 2 bases from J, with 10 bases between. CDR3 length equals 13 residues.

The chain combines TRBV14 with TRBJ2-3, with D unresolved. The CDR3 runs 18 residues. Germline V gives CDR1 SGHDN, CDR2 FVKESK. Between the trimmed V and J ends, which lost 0 bases and 2 bases, there was a span of 18 bases. CDR3 DNA: TGTGCCAGCAGCCAAGATCACGGTTCTTTTTCGTACACAGATACGCAGTATTTT. The encoded protein is CASSQDHGSFSYTDTQYF.

The J gene is TRBJ1-1, the V gene TRBV27, with unresolved D. Deletions cut 3 bases from V and 6 bases from J, with 14 bases between. Germline V lookup: CDR1 MNHEY, CDR2 SMNVEV (reference sequence). The CDR3 is 14 amino acids. This CDR3 reads CASSFVGIAAEAFF. The CDR3 DNA is TGTGCCAGCAGTTTCGTCGGAATTGCGGCTGAAGCTTTCTTT.

The chain uses TRBV5-4 and TRBJ1-2; tentative D call: TRBD1 (6 bases). V lost 3 bases and J 7 bases, leaving 13 bases between the germline ends. Germline CDR1 reads SGHNT; CDR2 reads YYREEE (reference sequence). This CDR3 is 13 amino acids long. CDR3 sequence: CASSSQGFGGYTF. In DNA form, the CDR3 reads TGTGCCAGCAGCTCGCAGGGGTTTGGTGGCTACACCTTC.

J is TRBJ2-7 and V is TRBV7-9; 10 positions agree with TRBD2. Germline trimming cut 5 bases from V and 0 bases from J; bases unmatched to any gene: 7. The CDR3 length is 16 residues. The germline CDR1 and CDR2 sequences are SEHNR and FQNEAQ (reference sequence). CDR3 nucleotides: TGTGCCAGCAGCCCTTCACTAGCGGGACACTCCTACGAGCAGTACTTC. This sequence encodes CASSPSLAGHSYEQYF.

The chain links TRBV4-1 to TRBJ2-7; D is perhaps TRBD1 or TRBD2 (5 bases each). Germline V gives CDR1 MGHRA, CDR2 YSYEKL. The CDR3 is 17 amino acids. V gave up 1 base and J gave up 2 bases, with 18 bases separating them. The CDR3 nucleotides read TGCGCCAGCAGCCAAGGACAGCTTCGAAGGGGAGCCTACGAGCAGTACTTC. It codes for CASSQGQLRRGAYEQYF.

The genes are TRBV9 and TRBJ2-7; 11 positions match TRBD2. Germline V gene sequence: CDR1 SGDLS, CDR2 YYNGEE. After removal of 5 bases from V and 3 bases from J, the junction contained 7 bases not matched to a gene. CDR3 length equals 15 residues. The CDR3 nucleotides read TGTGCCAGCAGGCCTACCGGGACTAGCGGCTACGAGCAGTACTTC. Protein sequence: CASRPTGTSGYEQYF.

The gene calls are TRBV28 and TRBJ1-2; possibly TRBD1 for D (5 bases). Germline assignment: CDR1 MDHEN and CDR2 SYDVKM. The V gene lost 6 bases and the J gene lost 5 bases, with 22 bases spanning the gap. This CDR3 has 16 amino acids. CDR3 nucleotides: TGTGCCAGCAGAATCCCGGGGCAGGCGTTGTTATATGGCTACACCTTC. It translates to CASRIPGQALLYGYTF.

The CDR3 DNA follows: TGTGCCAGCAACCTCCCGTGGCGGGTGCCTGTTTACGAGCAGTACTTC. It specifies CASNLPWRVPVYEQYF. The gene calls are TRBV28 and TRBJ2-7, with TRBD2 as a possible D gene (5 bases). With 7 bases removed from V and 4 bases from J, the gap between germline ends came to 23 bases. The germline CDR1 and CDR2 sequences are MDHEN and SYDVKM. This CDR3 has 16 amino acids.

This chain uses TRBV5-5 with TRBJ1-1; D not certain. V was cut by 4 bases and J by 0 bases, with 7 bases left in between. This CDR3 region has 13 residues. Per germline, CDR1 SGHKS and CDR2 YYEKEE (reference sequence). CDR3 nucleotide sequence: TGTGCCAGCAGCCTGGGAATGAACACTGAAGCTTTCTTT. This encodes CASSLGMNTEAFF.

As to this clone: This specimen includes other DNA sequences encoding the same CDR3. The chain links TRBV19 to TRBJ2-7; D not resolved. The CDR3 covers 11 residues. Germline-derived CDR1 and CDR2 are LNHDA and SQIVND (reference sequence). Between the trimmed V and J ends, which lost 3 bases and 3 bases, there was a span of 3 bases. In nucleotides, the CDR3 is TGTGCCAGTAGTATTGGCTACGAGCAGTACTTC. Protein sequence: CASSIGYEQYF.

V is TRBV15 and J is TRBJ2-7; tentative D call: TRBD1 (6 bases). The CDR3 totals 16 residues. Germline assignment: CDR1 LNHNV and CDR2 YYDKDF (reference sequence). Between the trimmed V and J ends, which lost 1 base and 3 bases, there was a span of 16 bases. The DNA of the CDR3 is TGTGCCACCAGCAGAGTCCCAGGGGAGACAATCTACGAGCAGTACTTC. Its translation: CATSRVPGETIYEQYF.

This clone was found once. This rearrangement joins TRBV6-5 to TRBJ2-7; tentatively, D is TRBD1 or TRBD2 (5 bases each). V was pared by 0 bases and J by 0 bases, with 12 bases between. CDR1 and CDR2 (germline): MNHEY, SVGAGI. The CDR3 has 16 amino acids. This CDR3 reads CASSYSPNGASYEQYF. CDR3 sequence (DNA): TGTGCCAGCAGTTACTCTCCGAACGGGGCCTCCTACGAGCAGTACTTC.

V usage is TRBV6-4 and J usage is TRBJ2-5, with 8 bases lining up with TRBD2. CDR1 and CDR2 from the germline V gene are MRHNA and SNTAGT. This CDR3 region has 15 residues. After removal of 5 bases from V and 0 bases from J, the junction contained 5 bases not matched to a gene. The DNA for the CDR3 is TGTGCCAGCAGTATCGGGACTAGATACCAAGAGACCCAGTACTTC. Translated, it gives CASSIGTRYQETQYF.

The V and J genes are TRBV5-6 and TRBJ2-6; D not resolved. The CDR3 is 16 amino acids. With 6 bases removed from V and 3 bases from J, the gap between germline ends came to 16 bases. The germline gives CDR1 SGHDT, CDR2 YYEEEE. The CDR3 DNA follows: TGTGCCAGCAAAAAGGATACTAACAGTGGGGCCAACGTCCTGACTTTC. This sequence encodes CASKKDTNSGANVLTF.

The table lists this clone with a few counts. The rearrangement joins TRBV7-6 to TRBJ2-7; D gene unclear. Trimming took 5 bases from V and 6 from J, leaving 11 bases between them. CDR3 size: 12 residues. The germline V gene encodes CDR1 SGHVS and CDR2 FNYEAQ. CDR3 loop: CASSPNPLEQYF. The CDR3 bases are TGTGCCAGCAGCCCCAATCCCCTCGAGCAGTACTTC.

The V call is TRBV19, the J call TRBJ2-1; 11 nucleotides align to TRBD2. Trimming removed 5 bases from V and 6 bases from J; junction bases left unmatched: 3. The CDR3 spans 14 residues. The germline gives CDR1 LNHDA, CDR2 SQIVND (reference sequence). CDR3 region: CASSETSGTNEQFF. The CDR3, as DNA: TGTGCCAGTAGTGAGACTAGCGGGACCAATGAGCAGTTCTTC. Looking up the rest from reference TRBV19 and TRBJ2-1 gives the full variable domain: DGGITQSPKYLFRKEGQNVTLSCEQNLNHDAMYWYRQDPGQGLRLIYYSQIVNDFQKGDIAEGYSVSREKKESFPLTVTSAQKNPTAFYLCASSETSGTNEQFFGPGTRLTVL.

The V call is TRBV6-5, the J call TRBJ2-1; possible D gene TRBD1, 6 bases. Trimming shortened V by 0 bases and J by 14 bases, and 14 bases separated the two germline ends. CDR3 length: 13 amino acids. Germline lookup yields CDR1 MNHEY and CDR2 SVGAGI. In nucleotides, the CDR3 is TGTGCCAGCAGTTACTCGCAGGGGTTCGGTGAGTTCTTC. Translated, it gives CASSYSQGFGEFF.

The J gene is TRBJ2-1, the V gene TRBV19, with TRBD2 as a possible D gene (6 bases). The CDR3 covers 13 residues. Germline V gene data show CDR1 as LNHDA and CDR2 as SQIVND (reference sequence). Trimming removed 11 bases at V and 8 bases at J, with 19 bases between. For the CDR3, the DNA is TGTGCCGCCTCGGCTTCTGCGGGGTATGAGCAGTTCTTC. Residues: CAASASAGYEQFF.

The chain uses TRBV27 and TRBJ2-3; D is unresolved. The CDR3 spans 13 residues. V lost 2 bases and J 7 bases, leaving 10 bases between the germline ends. CDR1 and CDR2 (germline): MNHEY, SMNVEV (reference sequence). The CDR3 DNA reads as TGTGCCAGCAGTTTAGGAGAGTGGTATACGCAGTATTTT. This translates into CASSLGEWYTQYF.

The chain combines TRBV19 with TRBJ1-5; a weak D match, TRBD1 (5 bases). The germline V gene has CDR1 LNHDA and CDR2 SQIVND (reference sequence). With 1 base removed from V and 2 bases from J, the gap between germline ends came to 9 bases. This CDR3 is built from 15 residues. CDR3 nucleotide sequence: TGTGCCAGTAGTATAGGGACATACGGCAATCAGCCCCAGCATTTT. Its protein is CASSIGTYGNQPQHF.

This rearrangement joins TRBV19 to TRBJ2-1; 8 bases are shared with TRBD2. Germline lookup yields CDR1 LNHDA and CDR2 SQIVND (reference sequence). This CDR3 region has 14 residues. V lost 1 base to trimming and J lost 8 bases; unmatched junction nucleotides: 4. CDR3 in DNA: TGTGCCAGTAGTATAGCGGGAGGGCCCGATGAGCAGTTCTTC. Amino acid sequence: CASSIAGGPDEQFF.